The rows below give T cell receptor beta chains drawn from one sample of a study of regulatory T cells in long-lasting Graves disease. TCRdb used MiXCR to reprocess the multiplex PCR reads, holding one entry per CDR3 protein. Of more than 400,000 distinct CDR3 sequences in the sample, about a sixth were seen once. Another study also made use of these data, one on T cells in Graves' hyperthyroidism and ophthalmopathy.

The source material was peripheral blood mononuclear cells (PBMCs), sampled at new diagnosis, from a patient treated with antithyroid drugs. The origin of the receptors is a man between 35 and 55 years old with Graves disease. CDR3s include the opening cysteine and the closing phenylalanine or tryptophan. Fields, in order: clone size, J gene, D gene, V gene, CDR3 DNA, CDR3 protein. D genes are given only for firm matches. The size field is filled for only some rows; it gives once, few, many or a size class.

clone size: many
J gene: TRBJ2-4
D gene: NA
V gene: TRBV11-2
CDR3 DNA: TGTGCCAGCAGCTCGTCCGGGGTTTCCAAAAACATTCAGTACTTC
CDR3 protein: CASSSSGVSKNIQYF

clone size: NA
J gene: TRBJ1-1
D gene: NA
V gene: TRBV20-1
CDR3 DNA: TGCAGTGCTAGGGGATCAATGAACACTGAAGCTTTCTTT
CDR3 protein: CSARGSMNTEAFF

clone size: NA
J gene: TRBJ2-7
D gene: NA
V gene: TRBV5-1
CDR3 DNA: TGCGCCAGCAGCTTGGACGTCTTTTCCTACGAGCAGTACTTC
CDR3 protein: CASSLDVFSYEQYF

clone size: many
J gene: TRBJ1-5
D gene: NA
V gene: TRBV19
CDR3 DNA: TGTGCCAGTAGGGCGGAGCGATCGGGAACCAGCAATCAGCCCCAGCATTTT
CDR3 protein: CASRAERSGTSNQPQHF

clone size: many
J gene: TRBJ2-7
D gene: NA
V gene: TRBV7-2
CDR3 DNA: TGTGCCAGCAGCTTGCTTCCGGGACACTTCAAGGAGCAGTACTTC
CDR3 protein: CASSLLPGHFKEQYF

clone size: NA
J gene: TRBJ1-5
D gene: TRBD1
V gene: TRBV27
CDR3 DNA: TGTGCCAGCAGTCCGGGGACAGGGGGCGTTCAGCCCCAGCATTTT
CDR3 protein: CASSPGTGGVQPQHF

clone size: few
J gene: TRBJ1-4
D gene: NA
V gene: TRBV5-6
CDR3 DNA: TGTGCCAGCAGCTTGGACAGGGTGGCTGAAAAACTGTTTTTT
CDR3 protein: CASSLDRVAEKLFF

clone size: many
J gene: TRBJ2-7
D gene: TRBD2
V gene: TRBV6-1
CDR3 DNA: TGTGCCAGCAGTGCCGGGACTAGCATCCTCTACGAGCAGTACTTC
CDR3 protein: CASSAGTSILYEQYF

clone size: many
J gene: TRBJ1-2
D gene: TRBD1
V gene: TRBV3-1
CDR3 DNA: TGTGCCAGCAGCCAAGCCTCAGGGGGCGCGCGCTATGGCTACACCTTC
CDR3 protein: CASSQASGGARYGYTF

clone size: few
J gene: TRBJ2-3
D gene: NA
V gene: TRBV6-4
CDR3 DNA: TGTGCCAGCAGTGATCGGGGAGATGATACGCAGTATTTT
CDR3 protein: CASSDRGDDTQYF

clone size: many
J gene: TRBJ2-7
D gene: NA
V gene: TRBV3-1
CDR3 DNA: TGTGCCAGCAGCCGAATAACAGGGCTCAGCCACGAGCAGTACTTC
CDR3 protein: CASSRITGLSHEQYF

clone size: many
J gene: TRBJ2-1
D gene: NA
V gene: TRBV7-9
CDR3 DNA: TGTGCCAGCAGCTTAATGGACTATTCCAATGAGCAGTTCTTC
CDR3 protein: CASSLMDYSNEQFF

clone size: NA
J gene: TRBJ2-7
D gene: NA
V gene: TRBV29-1
CDR3 DNA: TGCAGTCCTTTTCCGGACTCCTCCGAGCAGTACTTC
CDR3 protein: CSPFPDSSEQYF

clone size: many
J gene: TRBJ2-1
D gene: NA
V gene: TRBV29-1
CDR3 DNA: TGCAGCGTTGCATCCAAGAGGGACAATGAGCAGTTCTTC
CDR3 protein: CSVASKRDNEQFF

clone size: few
J gene: TRBJ2-5
D gene: NA
V gene: TRBV6-6
CDR3 DNA: TGTGCCAGCAGTTACTCGACAGGCTCAGGGGAGACCCAGTACTTC
CDR3 protein: CASSYSTGSGETQYF

clone size: few
J gene: TRBJ1-6
D gene: TRBD1
V gene: TRBV20-1
CDR3 DNA: TGCAGTGCTAGAAAACCGGGACAGGATAATTCACCCCTCCACTTT
CDR3 protein: CSARKPGQDNSPLHF

clone size: many
J gene: TRBJ2-3
D gene: TRBD1
V gene: TRBV28
CDR3 DNA: TGTGCCAGCAGTTTATTCGAGGACAGGGGGCAGGCAGATACGCAGTATTTT
CDR3 protein: CASSLFEDRGQADTQYF

clone size: NA
J gene: TRBJ1-2
D gene: NA
V gene: TRBV6-2/TRBV6-3
CDR3 DNA: TGTGCCAGCAGGGAGGAGGGGTTGAACTATGGCTACACCTTC
CDR3 protein: CASREEGLNYGYTF

clone size: few
J gene: TRBJ2-7
D gene: NA
V gene: TRBV7-9
CDR3 DNA: TGTGCCAGCAGCTCCAAATGGGACTTAAGTTCCTACGAGCAGTACTTC
CDR3 protein: CASSSKWDLSSYEQYF

clone size: many
J gene: TRBJ1-1
D gene: TRBD1
V gene: TRBV12-3/TRBV12-4
CDR3 DNA: TGTGCCAGCAGTATGACAGGGTCTGCTGAAGCTTTCTTT
CDR3 protein: CASSMTGSAEAFF

clone size: many
J gene: TRBJ1-1
D gene: NA
V gene: TRBV28
CDR3 DNA: TGTGCCAGCAGTTTATTTATCGAGTCAGGGGAAGCTTTCTTT
CDR3 protein: CASSLFIESGEAFF